This T cell receptor (beta chain) is from a study of T-cell memory formation after mild COVID-19. Findings and caveats of the study: Pre-infection memory contained some responding clones, which suggested that cross-reactive memory had joined. Later expanders leaned CD4+, whereas day 15 to 85 contracting clones were balanced CD4/CD8. Second-wave clones that peaked on day 37 lacked confirmed SARS-CoV-2 specificity.

The germline CDR1 and CDR2 sequences are SGHAT and FQNNGV. Trimming removed 7 bases from V and 0 bases from J, with 13 bases in between. The CDR3 runs 14 residues. The TCR alpha and TCR beta cDNA libraries, bearing sample barcodes and UMIs, were generated by 5'RACE using constant-segment primers. TCRdb re-derived calls from the 5' RACE reads in MiXCR, one entry per CDR3 protein. The sample includes approximately 450,000 distinct CDR3 sequences, around a sixth of them seen just once. In regard to this clonotype: What it recognizes is unknown.

The sample comprised PBMCs or a T cell subset sorted from them (not recorded which). This clonotype was obtained from an adult woman who had mild COVID-19 (a few samples of this study predate the infection). Cell type and time point are not known. The V call is TRBV11-2, the J call TRBJ2-7; D possibly uses TRBD1 or TRBD2 (5 bases each). CDR3 sequence: CASNSGTLSYEQYF. DNA for the CDR3: TGTGCCAGCAACTCCGGGACCCTCTCCTACGAGCAGTACTTC. The full variable domain, with the rest looked up from reference TRBV11-2 and TRBJ2-7, is EAGVAQSPRYKIIEKRQSVAFWCNPISGHATLYWYQQILGQGPKLLIQFQNNGVVDDSQLPKDRFSAERLKGVDSTLKIQPAKLEDSAVYLCASNSGTLSYEQYFGPGTRLTVT.